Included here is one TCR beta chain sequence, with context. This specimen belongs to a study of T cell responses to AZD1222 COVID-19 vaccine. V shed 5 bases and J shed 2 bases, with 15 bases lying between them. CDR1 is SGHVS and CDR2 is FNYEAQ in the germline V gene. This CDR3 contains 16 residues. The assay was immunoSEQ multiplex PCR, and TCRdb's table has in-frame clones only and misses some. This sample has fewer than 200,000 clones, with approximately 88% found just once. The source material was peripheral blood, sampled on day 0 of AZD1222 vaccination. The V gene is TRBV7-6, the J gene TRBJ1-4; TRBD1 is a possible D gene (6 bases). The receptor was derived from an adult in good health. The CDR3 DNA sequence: TGTGCCAGCAGCCCGATCACAGGGATCACTAATGAAAAACTGTTTTTT. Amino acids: CASSPITGITNEKLFF.